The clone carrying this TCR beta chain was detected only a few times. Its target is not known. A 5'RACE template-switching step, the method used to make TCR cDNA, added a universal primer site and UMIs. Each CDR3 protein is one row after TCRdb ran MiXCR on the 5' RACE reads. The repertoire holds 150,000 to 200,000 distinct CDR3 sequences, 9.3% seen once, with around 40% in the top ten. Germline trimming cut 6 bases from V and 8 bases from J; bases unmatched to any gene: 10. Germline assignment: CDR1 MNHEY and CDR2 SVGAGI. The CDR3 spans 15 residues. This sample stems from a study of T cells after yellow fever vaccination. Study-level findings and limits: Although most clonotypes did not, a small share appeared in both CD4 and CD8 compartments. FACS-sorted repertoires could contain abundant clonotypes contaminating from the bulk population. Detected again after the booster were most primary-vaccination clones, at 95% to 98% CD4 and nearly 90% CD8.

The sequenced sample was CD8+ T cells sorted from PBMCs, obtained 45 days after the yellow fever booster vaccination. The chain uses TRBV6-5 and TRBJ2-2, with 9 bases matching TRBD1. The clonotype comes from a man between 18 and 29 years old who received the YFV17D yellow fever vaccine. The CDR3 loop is CASRPGTGNRGELFF. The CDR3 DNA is TGTGCCAGCAGACCCGGGACAGGGAATAGGGGGGAGCTGTTTTTT.